What follows are 18 T cell receptor beta chains derived from one specimen sequenced in a study of shared clonotypes between healthy human individuals. The data were produced by immunoSEQ multiplex PCR, yet TCRdb's version contains in-frame clones alone and is incomplete. Of more than 2,000,000 clones detected, just over 90% appear once; the ten largest clones hold approximately 0.4%. Sequenced input: naive CD4+ T cells from PBMCs. Indicated subset: CD45RA+ positively selected. The receptors derive from a man aged 18 to 30 in good health. Some clones in this sample may be carry-over from other donors' samples.

This clone was picked up one time. The rearrangement joins TRBV7-9 to TRBJ1-4; no firm D call. The CDR3 has 14 amino acids. Germline V gene sequence: CDR1 SEHNR, CDR2 FQNEAQ (reference sequence). The V gene lost 1 base and the J gene lost 5 bases, with 8 bases spanning the gap. The CDR3 DNA reads TGTGCCAGCAGCTTAGTTGGTCGGAATGAAAAACTGTTTTTT. Translation: CASSLVGRNEKLFF.

This clone was picked up one time. This chain joins TRBV29-1 and TRBJ1-5; D remains ambiguous. The CDR3 runs to 13 residues. Germline CDR1 SQVTM, CDR2 ANQGSEA. With 4 bases removed from V and 0 bases from J, the gap between germline ends came to 7 bases. The CDR3 reads CSVGVYSNQPQHF. The CDR3 region has the DNA TGCAGCGTTGGTGTCTATAGCAATCAGCCCCAGCATTTT.

This chain links TRBV28 with TRBJ2-7, with D unclear. Trimming took 6 bases from V and 3 from J, leaving 15 bases between them. Germline CDR1 is MDHEN and CDR2 is SYDVKM. The CDR3 length is 14 residues. CDR3 nucleotide sequence: TGTGCCAGCAGCTTACTCTCATCCCGCTACGAGCAGTACTTC. It yields the protein CASSLLSSRYEQYF.

The chain uses TRBV2 and TRBJ1-1, with a possible D match to TRBD1 (6 bases). Germline V gene lookup returns CDR1 SNHLY and CDR2 FYNNEI. The CDR3 is 14 amino acids. V was shortened by 6 bases and J by 0 bases, with 11 bases between the two germline ends. Here the CDR3 DNA reads TGTGCCAGCAGCGGACAGCGAATGAACACTGAAGCTTTCTTT. This sequence encodes CASSGQRMNTEAFF.

V gene TRBV9 combines with J gene TRBJ2-6; D remains unclear. The ends were cut back, 1 base at V and 0 bases at J, with 8 bases in the middle. Germline V gene lookup returns CDR1 SGDLS and CDR2 YYNGEE. The CDR3 is made up of 16 amino acids. This chain's CDR3 is CASSVFLRSGANVLTF. The CDR3 DNA follows: TGTGCCAGCAGCGTATTCCTCCGCTCTGGGGCCAACGTCCTGACTTTC.

This chain joins TRBV7-2 and TRBJ2-7; tentative D call: TRBD2 (6 bases). The germline CDR1 and CDR2 sequences are SGHTA and FQGNSA. This CDR3 contains 14 residues. The V end lost 6 bases, the J end lost 3 bases, and 15 bases lay between the germline ends. This CDR3 reads CASRGGAGRYEQYF. As DNA, the CDR3 is TGTGCCAGCAGGGGGGGAGCGGGCCGCTACGAGCAGTACTTC.

The chain recombines TRBV5-1 with TRBJ2-1; TRBD1 matches at 8 bases. With V trimmed by 4 bases and J by 9 bases, 6 bases remained unmatched. Germline CDR1 SGHRS, CDR2 YFSETQ. The length of the CDR3 is 13 residues. CDR3 sequence reads: CASSVRQGPEQFF. CDR3 DNA: TGCGCCAGCAGCGTCCGACAGGGGCCTGAGCAGTTCTTC. Drawing the rest from reference TRBV5-1 and TRBJ2-1, the complete variable domain is KAGVTQTPRYLIKTRGQQVTLSCSPISGHRSVSWYQQTPGQGLQFLFEYFSETQRNKGNFPGRFSGRQFSNSRSEMNVSTLELGDSALYLCASSVRQGPEQFFGPGTRLTVL.

V is TRBV4-2 and J is TRBJ2-5, with TRBD2 identical over 9 bases. In germline, CDR1 is LGHNA, CDR2 YNFKEQ. Losses at the gene ends were 3 bases for V and 0 bases for J; bases not matched to a gene: 5. The CDR3 has 16 amino acids. CDR3 bases: TGTGCCAGCAGCCACCGACTAGCGGAGTACCAAGAGACCCAGTACTTC. Translated, it gives CASSHRLAEYQETQYF.

This clone was found once. The J gene is TRBJ2-3, the V gene TRBV28; D might be TRBD2 (7 bases). Germline V gene lookup returns CDR1 MDHEN and CDR2 SYDVKM. Trimming removed 3 bases at V and 5 bases at J, with 12 bases between. There are 14 residues in the CDR3. The CDR3 protein is CASSFGGAQDTQYF. CDR3 coding DNA: TGTGCCAGCAGTTTTGGGGGGGCGCAAGATACGCAGTATTTT.

The chain couples TRBV5-5 to TRBJ2-5; D gene uncertain. V dropped 0 bases and J dropped 3 bases, with 6 bases sitting between them. The CDR3 extends over 13 amino acids. Per germline, CDR1 SGHKS and CDR2 YYEKEE (reference sequence). The CDR3 protein is CASSLGGEETQYF. The CDR3 nucleotides read TGTGCCAGCAGCTTGGGTGGGGAAGAGACCCAGTACTTC.

This chain joins TRBV25-1 and TRBJ1-1; D ambiguous. There are 15 residues in the CDR3. The V and J ends lost 3 bases and 1 base respectively, with 12 bases between them. In germline, CDR1 is MGHDK, CDR2 SYGVNS. The CDR3 DNA sequence: TGTGCCAGCAGTGACCCGCGGGCGGAGAACACTGAAGCTTTCTTT. This gives the protein CASSDPRAENTEAFF.

This clone was counted a single time. The chain employs TRBV5-5 and TRBJ2-1; D is ambiguous. V lost 2 bases and J lost 0, with 6 bases in between. CDR3 size: 14 residues. Germline V gene sequence: CDR1 SGHKS, CDR2 YYEKEE (reference sequence). Here the CDR3 DNA reads TGTGCCAGCAGCTTCTCTACCTCCTACAATGAGCAGTTCTTC. Translated: CASSFSTSYNEQFF.

The rearrangement links TRBV28 to TRBJ2-4; TRBD2 might be the D (6 bases). CDR1 and CDR2 (germline): MDHEN, SYDVKM. This CDR3 region has 15 residues. Trimming cost V 5 bases and J 2 bases, with 13 bases left between them. The DNA for the CDR3 is TGTGCCAGCAGTAATTTCGGGGGAACCAAAAACATTCAGTACTTC. It specifies CASSNFGGTKNIQYF.

The chain joins TRBV9 to TRBJ2-1; TRBD2 aligns across 8 bases. V shed 4 bases and J 6 bases; nucleotides not matched to a gene: 6. CDR3 length equals 14 residues. The germline V gene encodes CDR1 SGDLS and CDR2 YYNGEE. The CDR3 is CASSRLAGFNEQFF. In DNA form, the CDR3 reads TGTGCCAGCAGCAGGCTAGCGGGCTTCAATGAGCAGTTCTTC.

This chain links TRBV27 with TRBJ1-3; D gene unclear. Trimming took off 5 bases at V and 0 bases at J, with 14 bases between the two ends. CDR1 and CDR2 (germline): MNHEY, SMNVEV (reference sequence). CDR3 length: 16 residues. The CDR3 is CASSMNQRRSGNTIYF. CDR3 nucleotide sequence: TGTGCCAGCAGTATGAATCAGCGACGCTCTGGAAACACCATATATTTT.

The chain has TRBV5-6 and TRBJ2-7; D perhaps matches TRBD2 (6 bases). The CDR3 is 13 residues long. V gave up 4 bases and J gave up 6 bases, with 14 bases separating them. The germline gives CDR1 SGHDT, CDR2 YYEEEE. DNA for the CDR3: TGTGCCAGCAGCATACGACTAGTGCTCGAGCAGTACTTC. Amino acid sequence: CASSIRLVLEQYF.

This clone was recorded once. The chain uses TRBV4-1 and TRBJ2-3; the match to TRBD2 covers 9 bases. V shed 1 base, J shed 3 bases, and the junction held 11 bases outside the gene matches. The CDR3 consists of 18 residues. Germline lookup yields CDR1 MGHRA and CDR2 YSYEKL. CDR3 DNA: TGCGCCAGCAGCCAAGTCCCCCGCGGGGCGGGAGGGACAGATACGCAGTATTTT. Its protein product is CASSQVPRGAGGTDTQYF.

The chain employs TRBV5-1 and TRBJ2-1; D not certain. This CDR3 region has 13 residues. Germline loops: CDR1 SGHRS, CDR2 YFSETQ. Trimming took off 0 bases at V and 6 bases at J, with 7 bases between the two ends. In DNA form, the CDR3 reads TGCGCCAGCAGCTTGGTGGGAATCAATGAGCAGTTCTTC. Amino acids: CASSLVGINEQFF.